This TCR beta chain was retrieved from a study of control samples from healthy donors and cancer patients. Sequencing used immunoSEQ multiplex PCR; TCRdb keeps in-frame clones, though not all of them. This table has more than 90,000 clones, roughly 90% appearing once. V was shortened by 3 bases and J by 4 bases, with 21 bases between the two germline ends. Germline V gene sequence: CDR1 LNHDA, CDR2 SQIVND (reference sequence). This CDR3 contains 17 residues. Sample: blood. The rearrangement joins TRBV19 to TRBJ1-1, with D possibly TRBD1 on 6 matching bases. This clonotype was obtained from a man aged 25 to 40 in good health. The chain's CDR3 is CASSMRAPSGVGTEAFF. The CDR3 coding sequence is TGTGCCAGTAGTATGAGGGCTCCGTCAGGGGTGGGCACTGAAGCTTTCTTT.